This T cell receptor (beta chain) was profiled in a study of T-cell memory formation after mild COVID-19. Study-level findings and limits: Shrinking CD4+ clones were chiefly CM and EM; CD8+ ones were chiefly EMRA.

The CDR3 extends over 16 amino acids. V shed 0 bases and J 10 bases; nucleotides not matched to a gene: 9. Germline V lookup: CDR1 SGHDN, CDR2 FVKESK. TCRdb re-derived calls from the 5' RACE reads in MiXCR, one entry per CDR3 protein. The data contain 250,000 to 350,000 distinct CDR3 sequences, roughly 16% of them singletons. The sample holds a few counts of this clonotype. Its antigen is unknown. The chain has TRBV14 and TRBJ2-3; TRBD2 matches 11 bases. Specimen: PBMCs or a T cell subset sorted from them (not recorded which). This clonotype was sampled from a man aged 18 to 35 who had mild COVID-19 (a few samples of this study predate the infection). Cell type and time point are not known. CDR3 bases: TGTGCCAGCAGCCAAGATATCCTAGCGGGGGGCCGGTCGCAGTATTTT. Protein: CASSQDILAGGRSQYF.